This T cell receptor (beta chain) was sequenced during a study of blood T cell repertoires in COVID-19. Across the whole study: The samples span acute and convalescent COVID-19 from the United States, Italy and Spain. Sample material is recorded as cDNA or gDNA derived from T cells, B-cell-depleted T cells, or PBMCs.

Under the authors' procedure: Counts of nucleated cells, estimated from reference gene primer amplification, were obtained. Sequenced by immunoSEQ multiplex PCR; TCRdb stores in-frame clones only, minus some. V, J and clone size derive from that table, while D and trimming were established from the DNA sequence. The profile covers about 98,000 clones, with around nine tenths appearing a single time and 10% taken by the ten largest. This CDR3 has 15 residues. CDR1 and CDR2 from the germline V gene are SNHLY and FYNNEI. Trimming took 5 bases from V and 6 from J, leaving 19 bases between them. The sample consisted of peripheral blood. The chain recombines TRBV2 with TRBJ1-2; perhaps TRBD1 as D (6 bases). This receptor was taken from a man in his fifties with acute or convalescent COVID-19. CDR3 bases: TGTGCCAGCAGTACCATATTGGGGACACCCCATGGCTACACCTTC. Encoded protein: CASSTILGTPHGYTF.